The clone carrying this T cell receptor beta chain was counted a few times. In the source study's methods: Reference gene primer amplification in the assay estimated nucleated cell counts. The protocol was immunoSEQ multiplex PCR, while the TCRdb copy is restricted to in-frame clones and leaves out a portion. For V, J and clone size, that table is used; D and trimming come from the DNA. The data contain roughly 110,000 clones, 84% of them singletons. This CDR3 has 13 amino acids. Germline V gene data show CDR1 as SGHDT and CDR2 as YYEEEE. V lost 4 bases, J lost 3 bases, and 2 bases stayed unmatched. These data originate in a study of blood T cell repertoires in COVID-19. Overall study context: Italy, Spain and the United States were the sources of the convalescent and acute COVID-19 samples. PBMCs, B-cell-depleted T cells, or T cells provided the cDNA or gDNA that made up the material.

The origin of this receptor is a human donor in a cohort sampled during active COVID-19. The J gene is TRBJ2-7, the V gene TRBV5-6; 9 bases align to TRBD1. Sequenced: peripheral blood. CDR3 DNA: TGTGCCAGCAGCCGACAGGGGGGCTACGAGCAGTACTTC. Encoded protein: CASSRQGGYEQYF.